Listed below are T cell receptor beta chains from one sample, sequenced in a study of CD8+CD57+ T cells in acquired aplastic anemia. A single record per CDR3 protein comes from TCRdb applying MiXCR to the reads. The sample contains tens of thousands of distinct CDR3 sequences, 68% of which appear only once. The sample comprised sorted CD4+, CD8+, or CD8+CD57+ T cells (not recorded which) from PBMCs. These receptors were taken from a human donor in good health, serving as a control. CDR3s include the opening cysteine and the closing phenylalanine or tryptophan. D genes are given only for firm matches. Size is omitted from some rows. Given values are once, few, many or a class for expanded clones.

D	J	size	V	CDR3	DNA
NA	TRBJ1-1	NA	TRBV7-9	CASSFTAAEAFF	TGTGCCAGCAGCTTCACTGCCGCTGAAGCTTTCTTT
TRBD1	TRBJ2-7	many	TRBV12-5	CASGLPSQTGTGHSYEQYF	TGTGCTAGTGGTTTACCTTCCCAAACCGGGACAGGCCATTCCTACGAGCAGTACTTC
NA	TRBJ1-1	many	TRBV14	CASSQDRAEAFF	TGTGCCAGCAGCCAAGACAGGGCTGAAGCTTTCTTT
NA	TRBJ2-7	few	TRBV10-2	CASSESSPDTRDGQYF	TGCGCCAGCAGTGAGTCGAGTCCGGACACCAGGGACGGGCAGTACTTC
NA	TRBJ2-3	once	TRBV10-3	CASSHTDTQYF	TGTGCCAGCAGTCATACAGATACGCAGTATTTT
NA	TRBJ2-5	NA	TRBV2	CASSTRAETQYF	TGTGCCAGCAGCACTAGGGCGGAGACCCAGTACTTC
TRBD2	TRBJ2-7	few	TRBV19	CASSMPGGGSNEQYF	TGTGCCAGTAGTATGCCCGGCGGGGGGAGCAACGAGCAGTACTTC
NA	TRBJ2-2	NA	TRBV4-2	CASSHMTENTGELFF	TGTGCCAGCAGCCATATGACAGAAAACACCGGGGAGCTGTTTTTT
NA	TRBJ2-1	NA	TRBV25-1	CASSVSGSNNEQFF	TGTGCCAGCAGTGTATCCGGGAGTAACAATGAGCAGTTCTTC
TRBD1	TRBJ1-1	once	TRBV19	CASSATGVAEAFF	TGTGCCAGTAGTGCTACAGGGGTGGCTGAAGCTTTCTTT
NA	TRBJ1-4	many	TRBV20-1	CSARDPGATNEKLFF	TGCAGTGCTAGAGATCCGGGCGCAACTAATGAAAAACTGTTTTTT
NA	TRBJ2-7	few	TRBV29-1	CSGKQASSYEQYF	TGCAGCGGAAAGCAGGCGTCGTCCTACGAGCAGTACTTC
TRBD1	TRBJ1-6	NA	TRBV5-4	CASSFGQGSSYNSPLHF	TGTGCCAGCAGCTTCGGACAGGGCAGCTCCTATAATTCACCCCTCCACTTT
NA	TRBJ1-2	NA	TRBV20-1	CSASRQARHTF	TGCAGTGCTAGCCGGCAAGCGCGGCACACCTTC
NA	TRBJ1-1	NA	TRBV19	CASRRRNAEAFF	TGTGCCAGTAGGAGGAGGAACGCTGAAGCTTTCTTT
TRBD1	TRBJ1-6	once	TRBV4-1	CASSQGDRANSPLHF	TGCGCCAGCAGCCAAGGGGACAGGGCGAATTCACCCCTCCACTTT
NA	TRBJ2-7	once	TRBV20-1	CSARSGYEQYF	TGCAGTGCAAGGAGTGGCTACGAGCAGTACTTC
NA	TRBJ2-7	once	TRBV11-2	CASSLTSQGGYEQYF	TGTGCCAGCAGCCTGACAAGCCAGGGCGGATACGAGCAGTACTTC
TRBD1	TRBJ2-7	many	TRBV30	CAWSWDSSYEQYF	TGTGCCTGGAGTTGGGACAGCTCCTACGAGCAGTACTTC
NA	TRBJ2-7	NA	TRBV7-9	CASSLKDPEQYF	TGTGCCAGCAGCTTAAAGGACCCCGAGCAGTACTTC
NA	TRBJ1-1	NA	TRBV7-9	CASSLGLGTEAFF	TGTGCCAGCAGCTTGGGTCTGGGGACTGAAGCTTTCTTT
TRBD2	TRBJ2-7	NA	TRBV2	CASSLLAGWSYEQYF	TGTGCCAGCAGCCTACTAGCGGGGTGGTCCTACGAGCAGTACTTC
TRBD1	TRBJ2-1	few	TRBV19	CASSLQGTGEQFF	TGTGCCAGTAGTCTCCAGGGGACAGGGGAGCAGTTCTTC
NA	TRBJ2-7	NA	TRBV9	CASSARMGYEQYF	TGTGCCAGCAGCGCACGGATGGGCTACGAGCAGTACTTC
NA	TRBJ1-1	NA	TRBV29-1	CSVVRRGTEAFF	TGCAGCGTTGTTCGACGGGGCACTGAAGCTTTCTTT
NA	TRBJ1-1	NA	TRBV29-1	CSVLPGTSHTEAFF	TGCAGCGTTTTACCCGGGACGTCGCACACTGAAGCTTTCTTT
NA	TRBJ2-5	NA	TRBV2	CASSTGFQETQYF	TGTGCCAGCAGTACAGGTTTCCAAGAGACCCAGTACTTC
TRBD1	TRBJ2-7	few	TRBV24-1	CATSAWGTGGLATYEQYF	TGTGCCACCAGTGCCTGGGGGACAGGGGGCTTGGCAACCTACGAGCAGTACTTC
TRBD1	TRBJ1-6	NA	TRBV20-1	CSARRTGGSPLHF	TGCAGTGCTAGGAGGACAGGGGGCTCACCCCTCCACTTT
TRBD1	TRBJ2-2	once	TRBV7-8	CASSLRTGYTGELFF	TGTGCCAGCAGCCTAAGGACAGGATACACCGGGGAGCTGTTTTTT
NA	TRBJ1-1	NA	TRBV7-9	CASSPQGSTEAFF	TGTGCCAGCAGCCCACAGGGTAGTACTGAAGCTTTCTTT
TRBD1	TRBJ1-2	NA	TRBV7-9	CASREGATYGYTF	TGTGCCAGCAGGGAGGGGGCTACCTATGGCTACACCTTC
NA	TRBJ1-2	NA	TRBV4-1	CASSQDSINYGYTF	TGCGCCAGCAGCCAAGATAGCATTAACTATGGCTACACCTTC
TRBD1	TRBJ1-5	many	TRBV3-1	CASSTGTGEVEPQHF	TGTGCCAGCAGCACCGGGACAGGCGAAGTAGAGCCCCAGCATTTT
NA	TRBJ1-3	NA	TRBV19	CASPADPSGNTIYF	TGTGCCAGCCCAGCCGACCCCTCTGGAAACACCATATATTTT
NA	TRBJ1-1	few	TRBV12-3/TRBV12-4	CASSLRGGTEAFF	TGTGCCAGCAGTTTACGAGGGGGAACTGAAGCTTTCTTT
NA	TRBJ1-6	NA	TRBV13	CASSLRGERSPLHF	TGTGCCAGCAGCTTACGGGGGGAGAGGTCACCCCTCCACTTT
NA	TRBJ2-1	few	TRBV2	CASSEGGPGNEQFF	TGTGCCAGCAGTGAGGGGGGGCCTGGAAATGAGCAGTTCTTC
TRBD1	TRBJ2-7	few	TRBV29-1	CSVQAGTGGNEQYF	TGCAGCGTCCAGGCCGGGACAGGGGGCAACGAGCAGTACTTC
NA	TRBJ1-2	NA	TRBV12-3/TRBV12-4	CASSSRGGYTF	TGTGCCAGCAGCTCCAGGGGTGGCTACACCTTC
NA	TRBJ2-7	once	TRBV7-9	CASSATYEQYF	TGTGCCAGCAGCGCGACCTACGAGCAGTACTTC
NA	TRBJ1-4	NA	TRBV20-1	CSALRVTEEKLFF	TGCAGTGCTCTCCGGGTTACGGAGGAAAAACTGTTTTTT
TRBD2	TRBJ2-3	NA	TRBV7-3	CASSSPRAGSTDTQYF	TGTGCCAGCAGCTCCCCTCGAGCGGGAAGCACAGATACGCAGTATTTT
NA	TRBJ2-6	NA	TRBV29-1	CSVSEHQVGGANVLTF	TGCAGCGTTTCCGAACACCAAGTAGGTGGGGCCAACGTCCTGACTTTC
NA	TRBJ2-7	NA	TRBV10-3	CAIRGSDYEQYF	TGTGCCATCAGGGGGTCCGACTACGAGCAGTACTTC